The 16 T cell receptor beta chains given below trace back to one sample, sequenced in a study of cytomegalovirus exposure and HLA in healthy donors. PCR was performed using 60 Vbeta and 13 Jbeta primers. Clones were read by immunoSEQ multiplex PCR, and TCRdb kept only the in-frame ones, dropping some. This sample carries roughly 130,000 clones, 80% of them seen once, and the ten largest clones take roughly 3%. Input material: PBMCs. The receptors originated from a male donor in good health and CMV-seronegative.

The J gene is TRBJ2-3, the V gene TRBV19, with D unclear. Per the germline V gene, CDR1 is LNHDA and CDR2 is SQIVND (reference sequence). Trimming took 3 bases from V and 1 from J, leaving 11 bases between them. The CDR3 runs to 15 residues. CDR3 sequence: CASSMYNVGTDTQYF. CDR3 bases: TGTGCCAGTAGTATGTACAACGTTGGCACAGATACGCAGTATTTT. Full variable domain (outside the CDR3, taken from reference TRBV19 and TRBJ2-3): DGGITQSPKYLFRKEGQNVTLSCEQNLNHDAMYWYRQDPGQGLRLIYYSQIVNDFQKGDIAEGYSVSREKKESFPLTVTSAQKNPTAFYLCASSMYNVGTDTQYFGPGTRLTVL.

The CDR3 spells CASSPVRGGELFF. The CDR3 region has the DNA TGTGCCAGCAGCCCGGTGCGGGGCGGGGAGCTGTTTTTT. This chain joins TRBV11-2 and TRBJ2-2; D possibly corresponds to TRBD2 (6 bases). Germline lookup yields CDR1 SGHAT and CDR2 FQNNGV. The CDR3 sequence is 13 residues long. Trimming removed 5 bases from V and 7 bases from J, with 11 bases in between.

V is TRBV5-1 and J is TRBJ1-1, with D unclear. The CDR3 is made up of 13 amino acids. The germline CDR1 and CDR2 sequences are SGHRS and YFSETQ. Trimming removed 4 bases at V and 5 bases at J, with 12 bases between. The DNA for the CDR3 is TGCGCCAGCAGCGGGTTTCGGGGAACTGAAGCTTTCTTT. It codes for CASSGFRGTEAFF.

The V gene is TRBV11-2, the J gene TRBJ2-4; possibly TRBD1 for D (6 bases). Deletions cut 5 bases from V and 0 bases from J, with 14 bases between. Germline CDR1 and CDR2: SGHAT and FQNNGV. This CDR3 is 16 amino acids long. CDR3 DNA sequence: TGTGCCAGCAGCCCCATCCCACAGGGAGCCAAAAACATTCAGTACTTC. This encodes CASSPIPQGAKNIQYF.

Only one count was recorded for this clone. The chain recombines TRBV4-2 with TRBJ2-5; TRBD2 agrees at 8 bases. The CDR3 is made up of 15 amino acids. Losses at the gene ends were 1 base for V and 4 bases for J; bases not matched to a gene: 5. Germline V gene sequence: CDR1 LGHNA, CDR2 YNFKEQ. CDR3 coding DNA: TGTGCCAGCAGCCAAGGGCGGGAGGCTGGAGAGACCCAGTACTTC. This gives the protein CASSQGREAGETQYF.

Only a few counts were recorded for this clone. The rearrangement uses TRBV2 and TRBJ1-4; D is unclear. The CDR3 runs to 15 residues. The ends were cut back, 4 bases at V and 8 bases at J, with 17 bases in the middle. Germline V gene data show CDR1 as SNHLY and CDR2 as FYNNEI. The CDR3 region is CASSGVPTGGEKLFF. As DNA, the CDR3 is TGTGCCAGCAGTGGGGTTCCCACGGGCGGGGAAAAACTGTTTTTT.

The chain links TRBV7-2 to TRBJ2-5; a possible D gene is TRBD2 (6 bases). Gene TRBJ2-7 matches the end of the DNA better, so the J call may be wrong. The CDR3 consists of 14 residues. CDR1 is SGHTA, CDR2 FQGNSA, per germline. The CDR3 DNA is TGTGCCAGCAGGCTTGGGGGTGGGGGGAACGAGCAGTACTTC. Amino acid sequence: CASRLGGGGNEQYF.

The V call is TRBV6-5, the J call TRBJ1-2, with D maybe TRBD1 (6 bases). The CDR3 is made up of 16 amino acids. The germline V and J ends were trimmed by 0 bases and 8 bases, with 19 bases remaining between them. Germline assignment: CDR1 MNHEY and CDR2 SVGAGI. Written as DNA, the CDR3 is TGTGCCAGCAGTTACTCTCCGCCAGGGGAGTATTTCGGCTACACCTTC. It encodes CASSYSPPGEYFGYTF.

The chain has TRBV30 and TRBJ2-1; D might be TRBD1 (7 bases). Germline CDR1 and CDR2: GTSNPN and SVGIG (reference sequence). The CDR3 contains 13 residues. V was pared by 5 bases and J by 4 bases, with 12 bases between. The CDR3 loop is CAWGGGRYNEQFF. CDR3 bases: TGTGCCTGGGGAGGGGGCCGGTACAATGAGCAGTTCTTC.

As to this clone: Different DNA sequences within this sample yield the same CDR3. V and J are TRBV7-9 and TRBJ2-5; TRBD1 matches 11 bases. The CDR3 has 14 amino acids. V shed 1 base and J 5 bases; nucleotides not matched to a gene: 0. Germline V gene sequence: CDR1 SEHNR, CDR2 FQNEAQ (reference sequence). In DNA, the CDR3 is TGTGCCAGCAGCTTAGGGACAGGGGGCGAGACCCAGTACTTC. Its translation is CASSLGTGGETQYF.

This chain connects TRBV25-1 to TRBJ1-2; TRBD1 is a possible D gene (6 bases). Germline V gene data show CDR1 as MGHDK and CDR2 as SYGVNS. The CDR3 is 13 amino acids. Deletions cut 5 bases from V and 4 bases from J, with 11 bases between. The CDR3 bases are TGTGCCAGCAGTAATAACAGGGCCTATGGCTACACCTTC. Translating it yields CASSNNRAYGYTF.

The CDR3 region has the DNA TGTGCCAGCAGCGTAGGACGGCAGGGGGACCTTGAAGCTTTCTTT. Its translation: CASSVGRQGDLEAFF. The chain carries TRBV9 and TRBJ1-1; 7 bases align to TRBD1. The germline V gene encodes CDR1 SGDLS and CDR2 YYNGEE. J was trimmed by 7 bases and V by 0 bases; bases with no gene match: 9. CDR3 length: 15 residues.

The DNA of the CDR3 is TGTGCCAGCAGTGATAGCGGGTCCTATGGCTACACCTTC. Its translation: CASSDSGSYGYTF. The genes are TRBV6-4 and TRBJ1-2, with D unresolved. Trimming took off 3 bases at V and 4 bases at J, with 9 bases between the two ends. This CDR3 is built from 13 residues. Germline assignment: CDR1 MRHNA and CDR2 SNTAGT.

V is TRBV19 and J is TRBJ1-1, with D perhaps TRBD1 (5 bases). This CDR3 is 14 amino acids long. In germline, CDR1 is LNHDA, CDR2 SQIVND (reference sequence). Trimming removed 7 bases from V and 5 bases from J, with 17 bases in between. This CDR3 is CASNPTAGGTEAFF. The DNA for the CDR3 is TGTGCCAGTAATCCGACAGCCGGAGGGACTGAAGCTTTCTTT. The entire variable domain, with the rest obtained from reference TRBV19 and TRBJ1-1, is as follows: DGGITQSPKYLFRKEGQNVTLSCEQNLNHDAMYWYRQDPGQGLRLIYYSQIVNDFQKGDIAEGYSVSREKKESFPLTVTSAQKNPTAFYLCASNPTAGGTEAFFGQGTRLTVV.

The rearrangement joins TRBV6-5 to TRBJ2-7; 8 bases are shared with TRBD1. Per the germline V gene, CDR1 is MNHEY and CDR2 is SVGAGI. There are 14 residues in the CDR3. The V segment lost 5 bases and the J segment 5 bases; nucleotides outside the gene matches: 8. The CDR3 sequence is CASSQPGQGHEQYF. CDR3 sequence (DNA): TGTGCCAGCAGTCAACCCGGACAGGGCCACGAGCAGTACTTC.

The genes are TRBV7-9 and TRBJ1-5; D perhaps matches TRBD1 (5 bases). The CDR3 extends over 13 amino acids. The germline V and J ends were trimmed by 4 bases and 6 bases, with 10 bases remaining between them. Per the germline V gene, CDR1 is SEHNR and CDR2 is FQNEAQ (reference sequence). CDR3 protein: CASSSGHGQPQHF. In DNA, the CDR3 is TGTGCCAGCAGCTCCGGACACGGTCAGCCCCAGCATTTT. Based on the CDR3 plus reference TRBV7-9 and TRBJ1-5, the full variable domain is DTGVSQNPRHKITKRGQNVTFRCDPISEHNRLYWYRQTLGQGPEFLTYFQNEAQLEKSRLLSDRFSAERPKGSFSTLEIQRTEQGDSAMYLCASSSGHGQPQHFGDGTRLSIL.